The TCR beta chain described here comes from a study of technical replicates of blood from several donors (dated by TCRdb to 2017 to 2019). Concerning this clone itself: What this receptor recognizes is not known. No clone much larger than this one lies a single base away; base qualities are absent.

The library relied on the immunoSEQ multiplex PCR assay. Drawn from immuneACCESS, this table holds only the in-frame rearrangements with V and J called that TCRdb kept. Clones are partly lost; checked studies trace under half to an unresolved V gene and leave the rest unexplained. The sample profile shows around 67,000 clones; 80% to 95% of them were found once. The top ten hold about 0.39% of the sample. The specimen sequenced was T cells isolated from PBMCs. The TCR was taken from a human donor in good health.

CDR3 region: CASSLGTRGNTEAFF. The DNA is as follows: TGTGCCAGCAGCTTAGGAACACGGGGGAACACTGAAGCTTTCTTT. The chain links TRBV7-2 with TRBJ1-1; the D gene cannot be resolved reliably. V lost 1 base and J lost 1 base; the stretch between them is 10 bases long. The CDR3 holds 15 amino acids from the cysteine to the phenylalanine. CDR3 DNA is the only sequence kept; it has 45 bases, read in frame from the first base. Taken from the germline V gene, the CDR1 and CDR2 loops are SGHTA and FQGNSA.